One sample yielded the 10 T cell receptor beta chains listed below, sequenced in a study of identical twins. One entry per CDR3 protein, called by TCRdb with MiXCR from the 5' RACE reads. The sample has 450,000 to 650,000 distinct CDR3 sequences, around a tenth seen once. The sample also formed part of further work on yellow fever vaccine responses in identical twins.

The sequencing input was PBMCs. The source is a young woman in good health.

This clonotype was counted ten times or more. The CDR3 bases are TGTGCCATCAGGGTAGCGGGGGGGCCCGGAGAGACCCAGTACTTC. Amino acid sequence: CAIRVAGGPGETQYF. The chain carries TRBV10-3 and TRBJ2-5, with 11 bases identical to TRBD2. Looked up from germline, CDR1 is ENHRY and CDR2 is SYGVKD. Trimming at V came to 6 bases and at J to 4 bases, leaving 7 bases not matched to a gene. This CDR3 has 15 residues.

The genes are TRBV5-4 and TRBJ2-3, with D unresolved. V was cut by 6 bases and J by 2 bases, with 10 bases left in between. CDR3 length: 13 residues. Germline CDR1 SGHNT, CDR2 YYREEE (reference sequence). CDR3 DNA: TGTGCCAGCATTCGCGCGGACACAGATACGCAGTATTTT. Translating it yields CASIRADTDTQYF. Variable domain in full (rest from reference TRBV5-4 and TRBJ2-3): ETGVTQSPTHLIKTRGQQVTLRCSSQSGHNTVSWYQQALGQGPQFIFQYYREEENGRGNFPPRFSGLQFPNYSSELNVNALELDDSALYLCASIRADTDTQYFGPGTRLTVL.

This clonotype was detected many times. J is TRBJ2-7 and V is TRBV7-8; D call uncertain. Germline assignment: CDR1 SGHVS and CDR2 FQNEAQ. The V end lost 4 bases, the J end lost 6 bases, and 22 bases lay between the germline ends. CDR3 size: 16 residues. This CDR3 is CASSSRLQPDGLEQYF. CDR3 bases: TGTGCCAGCAGCTCACGACTTCAACCCGACGGCCTCGAGCAGTACTTC.

The chain employs TRBV7-2 and TRBJ2-1; a possible D gene is TRBD2 (5 bases). CDR1 and CDR2 (germline): SGHTA, FQGNSA. The CDR3 loop spans 15 amino acids. Trimming took 2 bases from V and 3 from J, leaving 11 bases between them. The CDR3 region is CASSLISAIYNEQFF. The CDR3 coding sequence is TGTGCCAGCAGCTTAATTAGCGCCATCTACAATGAGCAGTTCTTC.

This clonotype turned up a few times. The chain couples TRBV15 to TRBJ2-2, with 9 positions matching TRBD1. The CDR3 has 19 amino acids. Germline V CDR1 and CDR2: LNHNV, YYDKDF (reference sequence). With V trimmed by 3 bases and J by 0 bases, 11 bases remained unmatched. CDR3 in DNA: TGTGCCACCAGCAGGGACAGGGGTGGTAGCGGGTCGAACACCGGGGAGCTGTTTTTT. Protein product: CATSRDRGGSGSNTGELFF.

This clonotype has just a few counts. The chain couples TRBV4-1 to TRBJ2-7; unclear D gene. The CDR3 contains 14 residues. The germline V and J ends were trimmed by 0 bases and 3 bases, with 9 bases remaining between them. Germline CDR1 MGHRA, CDR2 YSYEKL. CDR3: CASSQDSDFYEQYF. The CDR3 DNA follows: TGCGCCAGCAGCCAAGATTCCGACTTCTACGAGCAGTACTTC.

The chain links TRBV7-9 to TRBJ2-1; TRBD2 matches 11 bases. The CDR3 has 16 residues. After removal of 3 bases from V and 4 bases from J, the junction contained 5 bases not matched to a gene. The germline CDR1 and CDR2 sequences are SEHNR and FQNEAQ (reference sequence). CDR3 amino acids: CASSFSGRASYNEQFF. The CDR3 DNA follows: TGTGCCAGCAGCTTTAGCGGGAGGGCTAGTTACAATGAGCAGTTCTTC.

This clonotype was picked up many times. The J gene is TRBJ1-1, the V gene TRBV12-3 or TRBV12-4; D uncertain. This CDR3 has 16 amino acids. V was cut by 6 bases and J by 1 base, with 18 bases left in between. The CDR3 loop reads CASSYIPGIGNTEAFF. In nucleotides, the CDR3 is TGTGCCAGCAGCTATATACCGGGGATCGGGAACACTGAAGCTTTCTTT.

The sample holds a few counts of this clonotype. This chain connects TRBV29-1 to TRBJ2-2; 7 bases match TRBD2. This CDR3 has 14 residues. V shed 6 bases, J shed 4 bases, and the junction held 8 bases outside the gene matches. CDR1 is SQVTM, CDR2 ANQGSEA, per germline. DNA for the CDR3: TGCAGCGTCCCGGGGGGATCGAGCACCGGGGAGCTGTTTTTT. This codes for CSVPGGSSTGELFF.

This clonotype was seen a handful of times. V gene TRBV6-6 combines with J gene TRBJ1-4; D possibly corresponds to TRBD1 (6 bases). Germline lookup yields CDR1 MNHNY and CDR2 SVGAGI (reference sequence). The CDR3 sequence is 13 residues long. V was clipped by 7 bases and J by 7 bases, with 13 bases between them. The chain's CDR3 is CASTPAGVEKLFF. The DNA of the CDR3 is TGTGCCAGCACCCCGGCAGGGGTTGAAAAACTGTTTTTT.